This TCR beta chain came from a study of CD8+ T cells in alopecia areata. Study conclusions and caveats: Scalp data also include sequences from resident alphabeta T cells of normal skin. Higher clonality was seen in lesional scalp than in normal scalp, especially in alopecia totalis/universalis. The study found TCR sharing across patients less clear than in mice, possibly for HLA reasons.

Following extraction, RNA underwent reverse transcription to cDNA, which served as the sequencing template. Clones were read by immunoSEQ multiplex PCR, and TCRdb kept only the in-frame ones, dropping some. The table has 150,000 to 200,000 clones, about 67% seen once. Trimming cost V 1 base and J 1 base, with 7 bases left between them. The CDR3 length is 13 residues. Germline V lookup: CDR1 GTSNPN, CDR2 SVGIG (reference sequence). This clone was found a few times. Its antigen is not known. The researchers isolated CD4+ and CD8+ T cells from PBMCs by sorting. The chain is built from TRBV30 and TRBJ1-2; TRBD1 is a possible D gene (5 bases). Sequencing used CD8+ T cells sorted from blood, obtained at week 0. This sequence was found in a human donor with alopecia areata. In DNA, the CDR3 is TGTGCCTGGAGTGGTCAGGGTAACTATGGCTACACCTTC. This gives the protein CAWSGQGNYGYTF.